This TCR beta chain was captured in a study of blood T cell repertoires in COVID-19. The wider study: The samples span acute and convalescent COVID-19 from the United States, Italy and Spain. Sources were T cells, B-cell-depleted T cells, or PBMCs; the material itself was cDNA or gDNA.

The authors' processing: Estimates of nucleated cell counts were drawn from the amplification of reference gene primers. TCRdb's copy holds only in-frame clones and misses some; the assay was immunoSEQ multiplex PCR. V and J calls and clone size come straight from that table; D and trimming were deduced from the DNA. The data contain approximately 270,000 clones, about 85% of them singletons. Germline-derived CDR1 and CDR2 are SGHAT and FQNNGV. Trimming took 0 bases from V and 4 from J, leaving 14 bases between them. CDR3 size: 16 residues. The sequenced sample was peripheral blood. V usage is TRBV11-2 and J usage is TRBJ2-3, with a weak D call TRBD2 (7 bases). This sequence originates from a man between 18 and 35 years old with active or convalescent COVID-19. The CDR3 nucleotides read TGTGCCAGCAGCTTAGATCTACGGGGGGCCGCAGATACGCAGTATTTT. This encodes CASSLDLRGAADTQYF.